This TCR beta chain was captured in a study of blood T cell repertoires in COVID-19 (dated by TCRdb to the early 2020s). Context from the whole study: Samples from collaborators originated in the United States, Italy and Spain and spanned both the acute and convalescent phases of COVID-19. The repertoires were made available in a free public database intended to serve as a resource for research on the immune response to SARS-CoV-2. Where available, HLA class I and class II types were taken from metadata supplied by the sample provider and were not determined by assay-based typing. Samples were obtained from the ongoing ImmuneRACE study (first 160 participants) and from over 1,000 subjects provided by 6 global collaborators. The material from the prospective study consisted of cDNA or gDNA derived from T cells, B-cell-depleted T cells, or PBMCs. Subjects who had been exposed to COVID-19, were actively infected with it, or had recovered from it provided the deeply sampled blood TCRbeta repertoires that made up the dataset. Sample metadata almost always included a de-identified subject ID, COVID-19 status, age in years and sex.

Study-level results and caveats: Clinical and demographic metadata were provided uncurated, with the amount varying by source and participant.

The germline V gene encodes CDR1 LGHNT and CDR2 FRNRAP. Taken from cysteine to phenylalanine, the CDR3 has 16 residues. CDR3 DNA only is kept here, 48 bases in frame from base 1. V is reduced by 0 bases and J by 6 bases, leaving a spacing of 17 bases between them. A word on this clone: The antigen it recognizes is unknown. No much larger clone is present one base from it, and per-base qualities are unavailable.

Each collaborating institution followed its own protocols to collect whole blood in K2EDTA tubes. For TCRbeta analysis, collaborators shipped samples in one of three forms: frozen whole blood, isolated PBMCs, or DNA extracted from either of those sample types. The immunoSEQ Assay, a bias-controlled multiplex PCR, was used to amplify TCRbeta CDR3 regions from genomic DNA. Concerning the study's data processing: Within the assay, amplification of reference gene primers was used to estimate how many nucleated cells each sample contained. To quantify the absolute abundance of each unique TCRbeta CDR3 rearrangement, sequence reads were collapsed and filtered. For each sample, productive Simpson clonality was calculated as the square root of Simpson's diversity index across productive rearrangements. The table was pulled from immuneACCESS by TCRdb, which kept in-frame rearrangements only. Such tables lose some clones; where checked, under half of the loss comes from unresolved V genes, and the rest has no known cause. The D gene and trimming were derived from the DNA, and the V and J assignments and clone size from that table. The sample yields about 210,000 clones; approximately 89% were counted once. The ten largest clones add up to 4% to 6% of the sample.

The TCR sequence derives from a woman in her thirties or forties with acute or convalescent COVID-19. The V and J segments used are TRBV12-5 and TRBJ1-2, with no D gene named confidently. Sequencing used peripheral blood. The base sequence is TGTGCTAGTGGTTTGGTACTGGGGAGGGCCCCCGATGGCTACACCTTC. It specifies CASGLVLGRAPDGYTF. With the rest looked up from the reference TRBV12-5 and TRBJ1-2 genes rather than sequenced, the full variable domain is DARVTQTPRHKVTEMGQEVTMRCQPILGHNTVFWYRQTMMQGLELLAYFRNRAPLDDSGMPKDRFSAEMPDATLATLKIQPSEPRDSAVYFCASGLVLGRAPDGYTFGSGTRLTVV.